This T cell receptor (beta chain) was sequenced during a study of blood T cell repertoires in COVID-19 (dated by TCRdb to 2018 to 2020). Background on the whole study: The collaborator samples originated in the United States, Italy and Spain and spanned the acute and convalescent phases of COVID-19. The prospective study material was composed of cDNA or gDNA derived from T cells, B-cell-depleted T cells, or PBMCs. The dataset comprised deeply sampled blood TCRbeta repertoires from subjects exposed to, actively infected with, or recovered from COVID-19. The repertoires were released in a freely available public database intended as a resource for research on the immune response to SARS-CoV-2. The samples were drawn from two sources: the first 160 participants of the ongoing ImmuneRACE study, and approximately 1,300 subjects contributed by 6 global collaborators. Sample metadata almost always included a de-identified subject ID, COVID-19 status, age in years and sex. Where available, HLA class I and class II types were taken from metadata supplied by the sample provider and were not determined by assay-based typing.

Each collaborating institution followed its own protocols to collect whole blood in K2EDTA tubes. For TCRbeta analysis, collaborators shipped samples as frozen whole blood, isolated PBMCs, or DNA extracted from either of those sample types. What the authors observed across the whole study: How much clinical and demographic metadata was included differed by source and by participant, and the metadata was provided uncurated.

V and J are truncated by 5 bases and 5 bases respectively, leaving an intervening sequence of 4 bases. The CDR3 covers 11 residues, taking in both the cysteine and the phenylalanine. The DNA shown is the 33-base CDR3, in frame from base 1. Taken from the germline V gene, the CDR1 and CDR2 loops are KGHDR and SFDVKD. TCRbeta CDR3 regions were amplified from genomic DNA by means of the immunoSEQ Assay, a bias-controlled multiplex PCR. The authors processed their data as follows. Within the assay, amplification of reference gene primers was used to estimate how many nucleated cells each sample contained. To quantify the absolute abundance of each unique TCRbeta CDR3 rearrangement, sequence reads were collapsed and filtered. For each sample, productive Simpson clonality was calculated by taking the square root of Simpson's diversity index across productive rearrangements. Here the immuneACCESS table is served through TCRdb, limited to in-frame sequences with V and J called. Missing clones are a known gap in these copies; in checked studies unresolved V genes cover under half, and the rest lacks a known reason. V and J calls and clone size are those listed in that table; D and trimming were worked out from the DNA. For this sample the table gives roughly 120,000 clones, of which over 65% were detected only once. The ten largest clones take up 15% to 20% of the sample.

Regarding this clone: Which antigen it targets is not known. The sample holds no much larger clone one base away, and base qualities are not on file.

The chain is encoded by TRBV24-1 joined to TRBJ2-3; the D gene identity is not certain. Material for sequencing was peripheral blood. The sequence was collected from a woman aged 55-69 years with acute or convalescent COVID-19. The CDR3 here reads CATSVRDTQYF. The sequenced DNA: TGTGCCACCAGTGTCCGAGATACGCAGTATTTT.